The clone carrying this T cell receptor (beta chain) was seen many times. Its antigen is not identified. In TCRdb, the 5' RACE reads were re-called with MiXCR into one record per CDR3 protein. The repertoire holds approximately 500,000 distinct CDR3 sequences, with more than 9.5% as singletons. Per the germline V gene, CDR1 is LGHNA and CDR2 is YNFKEQ. This CDR3 has 15 amino acids. V lost 5 bases to trimming and J lost 5 bases; unmatched junction nucleotides: 5. This entry is derived from a study of CD8 T cells in ankylosing spondylitis. General study points: For ankylosing spondylitis blood, a TCR beta motif of under 10 highly homologous variants appeared characteristic. Some of these motif variants have turned up before, in reports on reactive arthritis synovial fluid and blood.

Sequenced sample: blood, either unsorted or a sorted T cell fraction (not recorded which). The chain employs TRBV4-2 and TRBJ2-2, with TRBD1 matching over 10 bases. This clonotype was obtained from a male donor with ankylosing spondylitis. The CDR3 is CASSFRTGGTGELFF. The CDR3 DNA reads TGTGCCAGCAGCTTCAGGACAGGGGGTACCGGGGAGCTGTTTTTT.